These 29 T cell receptor beta chains came from one sample sequenced in a study of blood T cell repertoires in COVID-19 (dated by TCRdb to between 2020 and 2021). The library was produced with the immunoSEQ multiplex PCR assay. TCRdb retrieved this table from immuneACCESS and kept in-frame rearrangements only. Not all clones are present; in checked studies, unresolved V genes account for under half, and no reason is known for the remainder. Recorded for this sample are about 120,000 clones; approximately 89% of them occurred a single time. In total, the top ten clones hold around 10% of the sample. Sequencing used peripheral blood. The receptor set was obtained from a man in his forties or fifties with acute or convalescent COVID-19.

J is TRBJ1-2 and V is TRBV27; 7 bases line up with TRBD1. CDR1 is MNHEY and CDR2 is SMNVEV in the germline V gene (reference sequence). The CDR3 runs to 16 residues. After removal of 7 bases from V and 2 bases from J, the junction contained 13 bases not matched to a gene. The CDR3 spells CASKRSGQRKNYGYTF. CDR3 DNA: TGTGCCAGCAAACGCTCGGGACAGAGAAAGAACTATGGCTACACCTTC.

This clone was detected only a few times. This sequence joins TRBV28 and TRBJ1-2; 8 nucleotides agree with TRBD1. The junction had 10 bases not matched to a gene; V was cut back by 7 bases and J by 6 bases. The CDR3 is 14 amino acids. The germline gives CDR1 MDHEN, CDR2 SYDVKM. Here the CDR3 reads CASTGGQGWDGYTF. The CDR3 coding sequence is TGTGCCAGCACCGGCGGACAGGGTTGGGATGGCTACACCTTC.

The chain has TRBV27 and TRBJ1-1; TRBD1 might be the D (5 bases). The CDR3 sequence is 14 residues long. V lost 5 bases, J lost 3 bases, and 13 bases lay in between. Per the germline V gene, CDR1 is MNHEY and CDR2 is SMNVEV (reference sequence). CDR3 coding DNA: TGTGCCAGCAGTCATGGGGGGGGGTACACTGAAGCTTTCTTT. This gives the protein CASSHGGGYTEAFF.

The genes are TRBV5-1 and TRBJ2-5; D not certain. This CDR3 contains 12 residues. V was clipped by 2 bases and J by 3 bases, with 5 bases between them. Germline CDR1 is SGHRS and CDR2 is YFSETQ. The CDR3 nucleotides are TGCGCCAGCAGCTTTGACAAAGAGACCCAGTACTTC. This gives the protein CASSFDKETQYF.

J is TRBJ2-5 and V is TRBV9, with D maybe TRBD1 (7 bases). The CDR3 totals 15 residues. Germline-derived CDR1 and CDR2 are SGDLS and YYNGEE. Trimming removed 2 bases at V and 0 bases at J, with 11 bases between. CDR3 sequence (DNA): TGTGCCAGCAGCGTCAGGGGGGCCTACCAAGAGACCCAGTACTTC. It translates to CASSVRGAYQETQYF.

The CDR3 loop reads CASRPLTDSGANVLTF. The CDR3 nucleotides are TGTGCCAGCAGACCCCTTACAGACTCTGGGGCCAACGTCCTGACTTTC. The gene calls are TRBV5-4 and TRBJ2-6, with unresolved D. CDR3 size: 16 residues. Germline CDR1 is SGHNT and CDR2 is YYREEE (reference sequence). V was cut by 5 bases and J by 0 bases, with 12 bases left in between.

The chain joins TRBV14 to TRBJ1-2, with D maybe TRBD1 (5 bases). CDR1 is SGHDN, CDR2 FVKESK, per germline. CDR3 size: 13 residues. Trimming removed 1 base at V and 4 bases at J, with 7 bases between. The CDR3 DNA sequence: TGTGCCAGCAGCCAAGGACAGTTCTATGGCTACACCTTC. Its protein is CASSQGQFYGYTF.

This chain uses TRBV2 with TRBJ1-1; 9 nucleotides agree with TRBD1. The CDR3 runs 16 residues. The germline CDR1 and CDR2 sequences are SNHLY and FYNNEI. With V trimmed by 7 bases and J by 5 bases, 14 bases remained unmatched. For the CDR3, the DNA is TGTGCCAGCAAGGGACAGGGAGGTGTGGGGGGAACTGAAGCTTTCTTT. Protein: CASKGQGGVGGTEAFF.

This clone was recorded once. The chain uses TRBV7-2 and TRBJ2-5, with 7 bases fitting TRBD2. CDR3 length: 17 amino acids. Germline lookup yields CDR1 SGHTA and CDR2 FQGNSA. V lost 7 bases to trimming and J lost 4 bases; unmatched junction nucleotides: 18. The CDR3 sequence: CASIRSPWASGRETQYF. DNA of the CDR3: TGTGCCAGCATACGATCACCTTGGGCTAGCGGCCGAGAGACCCAGTACTTC. The complete variable domain, with remaining parts taken from reference TRBV7-2 and TRBJ2-5, reads GAGVSQSPSNKVTEKGKDVELRCDPISGHTALYWYRQSLGQGLEFLIYFQGNSAPDKSGLPSDRFSAERTGGSVSTLTIQRTQQEDSAVYLCASIRSPWASGRETQYFGPGTRLLVL.

The chain carries TRBV11-3 and TRBJ2-7; TRBD2 matches 7 bases. J lost 7 bases, V lost 5 bases, and 11 bases had no gene match. From germline, CDR1 is SGHNT and CDR2 YENEEA. This CDR3 is built from 14 residues. CDR3 bases: TGTGCCAGCAGCCTATGGGGGGGTTCTGAGGAGCAGTACTTC. Encoded protein: CASSLWGGSEEQYF.

The chain uses TRBV13 and TRBJ1-2; 7 bases match TRBD1. Germline values: CDR1 PRHDT, CDR2 FYEKMQ (reference sequence). V was clipped by 5 bases and J by 5 bases; unmatched bases: 11. The CDR3 runs 15 residues. The DNA of the CDR3 is TGTGCCAGCAGCATATTCGGACAGGTATATTATGGCTACACCTTC. This translates into CASSIFGQVYYGYTF.

This chain links TRBV7-8 with TRBJ1-1; 7 nucleotides align to TRBD1. Trimming at V came to 2 bases and at J to 6 bases, leaving 3 bases not matched to a gene. Per germline, CDR1 SGHVS and CDR2 FQNEAQ. The CDR3 sequence is 13 residues long. The CDR3 is CASSLQGDAEAFF. As DNA, the CDR3 is TGTGCCAGCAGCTTACAGGGGGATGCTGAAGCTTTCTTT.

The chain recombines TRBV28 with TRBJ1-1; the D gene is possibly TRBD1 (5 bases). CDR1 is MDHEN and CDR2 is SYDVKM in the germline V gene. Trimming stripped 6 bases from V and 4 bases from J, with 12 bases between. This CDR3 spans 13 amino acids. Here the CDR3 reads CASRKGGGTEAFF. For the CDR3, the DNA is TGTGCCAGCAGGAAGGGCGGGGGCACTGAAGCTTTCTTT.

This clone showed up just a few times. This chain connects TRBV5-1 to TRBJ1-1, with D possibly TRBD1 on 5 matching bases. CDR1 and CDR2 from the germline V gene are SGHRS and YFSETQ. V dropped 3 bases and J dropped 7 bases, with 10 bases sitting between them. The CDR3 totals 12 residues. CDR3 amino acids: CASSSQGFEAFF. The DNA for the CDR3 is TGCGCCAGCAGCTCCCAGGGTTTTGAAGCTTTCTTT. The entire variable domain, with the rest obtained from reference TRBV5-1 and TRBJ1-1, is as follows: KAGVTQTPRYLIKTRGQQVTLSCSPISGHRSVSWYQQTPGQGLQFLFEYFSETQRNKGNFPGRFSGRQFSNSRSEMNVSTLELGDSALYLCASSSQGFEAFFGQGTRLTVV.

The rearrangement links TRBV2 to TRBJ1-4, with 7 bases fitting TRBD1. Germline assignment: CDR1 SNHLY and CDR2 FYNNEI. V lost 6 bases, J lost 8 bases, and 3 bases stayed unmatched. The CDR3 consists of 12 residues. The DNA for the CDR3 is TGTGCCAGCAGGGGACAGCGGGAAAAACTGTTTTTT. Translation: CASRGQREKLFF.

The chain joins TRBV14 to TRBJ1-2; 9 nucleotides match TRBD1. The CDR3 is 14 amino acids. With 4 bases clipped from V and 8 bases from J, the junction kept 8 bases outside the gene matches. The germline gives CDR1 SGHDN, CDR2 FVKESK. CDR3 nucleotide sequence: TGTGCCAGCAGCCCCACAGGACAGGGGAAAGGCTACACCTTC. Its translation is CASSPTGQGKGYTF.

The chain is built from TRBV7-2 and TRBJ1-2; D is possibly TRBD1 (5 bases). The CDR3 consists of 14 residues. From germline, CDR1 is SGHTA and CDR2 FQGNSA. V was pared by 4 bases and J by 4 bases, with 13 bases between. Here the CDR3 reads CASSSSTGFYGYTF. In nucleotides, the CDR3 is TGTGCCAGCAGCTCAAGTACAGGCTTCTATGGCTACACCTTC.

CDR3 coding DNA: TGCAGCGTTCCCAGTGGCCCCAACCGGGGCACTGAAGCTTTCTTT. Residues: CSVPSGPNRGTEAFF. This chain uses TRBV29-1 with TRBJ1-1; D remains ambiguous. V was trimmed by 5 bases and J by 4 bases, leaving 20 bases between them. The germline V gene encodes CDR1 SQVTM and CDR2 ANQGSEA. This CDR3 spans 15 amino acids.

On this clone: The sample holds other DNA sequences that translate to the same CDR3. This chain joins TRBV30 and TRBJ1-2, with a possible D match to TRBD1 (5 bases). The CDR3 spans 13 residues. Germline-derived CDR1 and CDR2 are GTSNPN and SVGIG (reference sequence). V lost 0 bases and J lost 6, with 11 bases in between. Here the CDR3 DNA reads TGTGCCTGGAGTGTTTCGGGGGGGAATGGCTACACCTTC. Encoded protein: CAWSVSGGNGYTF.

J is TRBJ1-5 and V is TRBV19; D not certain. The length of the CDR3 is 14 residues. V lost 4 bases and J lost 0, with 7 bases in between. Germline V lookup: CDR1 LNHDA, CDR2 SQIVND (reference sequence). The CDR3: CASSTLLSNQPQHF. As DNA, the CDR3 is TGTGCCAGTAGTACCCTACTTAGCAATCAGCCCCAGCATTTT.

The chain combines TRBV10-3 with TRBJ1-5; D unresolved. Trimming cost V 3 bases and J 1 base, with 10 bases left between them. The V gene's germline CDR1 is ENHRY and CDR2 SYGVKD. CDR3 length equals 15 residues. The DNA for the CDR3 is TGTGCCATCAGTGAAAGTGGGAGAAGCAATCAGCCCCAGCATTTT. This gives the protein CAISESGRSNQPQHF.

This chain joins TRBV6-5 and TRBJ1-2, with TRBD1 matching over 7 bases. The junction had 8 bases not matched to a gene; V was cut back by 6 bases and J by 4 bases. The CDR3 has 14 amino acids. Germline CDR1 and CDR2: MNHEY and SVGAGI. In nucleotides, the CDR3 is TGTGCCAGCAGCGCGCTTTGGGACAGCTATGGCTACACCTTC. Translated, it gives CASSALWDSYGYTF.

This clone was found a few times. V and J are TRBV3-1 (or the pseudogene TRBV3-2) and TRBJ2-7; 7 bases line up with TRBD2. V lost 4 bases to trimming and J lost 2 bases; unmatched junction nucleotides: 5. This CDR3 has 14 residues. Germline assignment: CDR1 LGHDT and CDR2 YNNKEL (reference sequence). Here the CDR3 DNA reads TGTGCCAGCAGCCCAACTACTAGCGCCTACGAGCAGTACTTC. This codes for CASSPTTSAYEQYF.

This clone was observed a single time. The V and J genes are TRBV2 and TRBJ1-2; D call uncertain. V lost 7 bases, J lost 0 bases, and 9 bases lay in between. The germline gives CDR1 SNHLY, CDR2 FYNNEI. CDR3 length: 13 residues. This CDR3 reads CASIRRTNYGYTF. In DNA, the CDR3 is TGTGCCAGCATTCGGCGGACTAACTATGGCTACACCTTC.

This chain connects TRBV11-2 to TRBJ1-4; 9 nucleotides match TRBD1. The CDR3 is 19 amino acids. V was clipped by 5 bases and J by 0 bases; unmatched bases: 13. Germline CDR1 and CDR2: SGHAT and FQNNGV. CDR3 DNA: TGTGCCAGCAGCCGAGGGACAGGGACCATCGATGCAACTAATGAAAAACTGTTTTTT. Amino acid sequence: CASSRGTGTIDATNEKLFF.

The chain is built from TRBV10-2 and TRBJ1-2; no clear D gene. The CDR3 is 14 residues long. Germline V gene data show CDR1 as WSHSY and CDR2 as SAAADI. Trimming took off 5 bases at V and 8 bases at J, with 18 bases between the two ends. This chain's CDR3 is CASSLSVWETGYTF. CDR3 DNA: TGCGCCAGCAGTTTGTCCGTCTGGGAGACGGGCTACACCTTC.

The chain couples TRBV4-1 to TRBJ2-3; D gene ambiguous. The CDR3 is made up of 17 amino acids. CDR1 and CDR2 from the germline V gene are MGHRA and YSYEKL. V was pared by 1 base and J by 4 bases, with 18 bases between. In DNA, the CDR3 is TGCGCCAGCAGCCAAGTCAGGCAGGCCGGTTTTGCAGATACGCAGTATTTT. Protein: CASSQVRQAGFADTQYF.

This clone was counted a single time. V and J are TRBV6-5 and TRBJ1-2, with D possibly being TRBD1 (5 bases). Germline CDR1 is MNHEY and CDR2 is SVGAGI. The CDR3 covers 14 residues. V was pared by 6 bases and J by 8 bases, with 19 bases between. The CDR3 DNA sequence: TGTGCCAGCAGACCCGATGATGGGGCGAAAGGCTACACCTTC. Protein sequence: CASRPDDGAKGYTF.

J is TRBJ1-5 and V is TRBV27, with D unclear. Per the germline V gene, CDR1 is MNHEY and CDR2 is SMNVEV (reference sequence). Trimming cost V 4 bases and J 2 bases, with 12 bases left between them. CDR3 size: 15 residues. The CDR3 spells CASSSVEGGNQPQHF. The CDR3 DNA sequence: TGTGCCAGCAGTTCCGTTGAGGGAGGCAATCAGCCCCAGCATTTT.